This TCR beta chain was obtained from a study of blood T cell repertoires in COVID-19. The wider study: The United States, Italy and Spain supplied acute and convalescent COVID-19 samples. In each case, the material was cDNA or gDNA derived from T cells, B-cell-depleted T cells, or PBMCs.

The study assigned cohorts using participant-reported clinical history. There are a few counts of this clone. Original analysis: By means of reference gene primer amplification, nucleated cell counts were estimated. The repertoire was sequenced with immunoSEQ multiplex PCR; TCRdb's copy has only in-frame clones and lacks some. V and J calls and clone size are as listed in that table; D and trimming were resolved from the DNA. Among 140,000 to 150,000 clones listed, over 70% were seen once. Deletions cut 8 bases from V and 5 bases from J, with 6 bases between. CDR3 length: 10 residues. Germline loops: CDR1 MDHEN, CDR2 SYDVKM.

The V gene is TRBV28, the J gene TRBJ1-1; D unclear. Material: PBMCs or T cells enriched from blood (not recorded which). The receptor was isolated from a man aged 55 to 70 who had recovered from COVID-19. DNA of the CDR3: TGTGCCAGCGGAGCTACTGAAGCTTTCTTT. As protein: CASGATEAFF.